This is a list of T cell receptor beta chains from one sample in a study of blood T cell repertoires in COVID-19. Generated by immunoSEQ multiplex PCR, the TCRdb table keeps only in-frame clones and is missing some. The repertoire includes around 170,000 clones, 89% of them detected once, and around 1.9% sits in the top ten. Sample: peripheral blood. These receptor sequences come from a man in his late teens or twenties who had recovered from COVID-19. Each CDR3 is given without its conserved first and last residue. Fields, in order: V gene, CDR3 protein.

TRBV5-6 | ASSLQGGGEAF
TRBV28 | ASSRYVGAGENEQF
TRBV6-2/TRBV6-3 | ASSLGPTGLHEQY
TRBV28 | ASRKPPGEAF
TRBV27 | ASARGSNNYGYT
TRBV28 | ASSPGQDYGYT
TRBV15 | ATSETRDTSYEQY
TRBV7-2 | ASSLATGNQPQH
TRBV10-3 | AISEVAGADTQY
TRBV30 | AWSPRDTKNTIY
TRBV5-1 | ASSLAEDYGYT
TRBV6-6 | ASSYSRETQY
TRBV5-4 | ASSYAGGNTEAF
TRBV10-3 | AISPTGVAGASGEQF
TRBV5-1 | ASSSSGTRSYEQY
TRBV2 | ARGTANIGTEAF
TRBV7-2 | ASSLSGGRRGTDTQY
TRBV6-5 | ASSPLAGSYNEQF
TRBV6-2/TRBV6-3 | ASSPNSEGQPQH
TRBV29-1 | STGLAAYNEQF
TRBV28 | ASSRGGASNEQY
TRBV5-1 | ASTGGAGEYEQY
TRBV6-2/TRBV6-3 | ASSYSRGWVNEQF
TRBV6-5 | ASSRGQGNSYEQY
TRBV18 | ASSPPTGNFYNEQF
TRBV10-3 | AINPSGRSHEQY
TRBV5-1 | ASSLGEGGRYNEQF
TRBV7-9 | ASSLEGGTSALTDTQY
TRBV29-1 | SVEREKGEQF
TRBV5-4 | ASKLAGEIDTQY
TRBV7-9 | ASSLAGLPPSDTQY